What follows are 15 T cell receptor beta chains derived from one specimen sequenced in a study of cytomegalovirus exposure and HLA in healthy donors. Use of 60 Vbeta and 13 Jbeta primers characterized the PCR. The repertoire was sequenced with immunoSEQ multiplex PCR; TCRdb's copy has only in-frame clones and lacks some. The sample gives about 150,000 clones, more than 60% of which show up once; roughly 3% is in the top ten. The sample taken for sequencing was PBMCs. The receptors derive from a woman aged 45-60 years in good health and CMV-seropositive.

CDR3 protein: CASSSATGNSPLHF. The CDR3 DNA reads TGTGCCAGCAGCTCGGCGACAGGAAATTCACCCCTCCACTTT. The V and J genes are TRBV11-2 and TRBJ1-6; TRBD1 might be the D (6 bases). Trimming cost V 4 bases and J 7 bases, with 11 bases left between them. The CDR3 has 14 residues. The germline gives CDR1 SGHAT, CDR2 FQNNGV.

V gene TRBV19 combines with J gene TRBJ1-4; no reliable D call. Germline V gene sequence: CDR1 LNHDA, CDR2 SQIVND (reference sequence). CDR3 size: 14 residues. V lost 5 bases to trimming and J lost 4 bases, with 11 bases between them. CDR3 residues: CASSSPGVNEKLFF. As DNA, the CDR3 is TGTGCCAGTAGTTCCCCCGGGGTTAATGAAAAACTGTTTTTT.

The V and J genes are TRBV4-3 and TRBJ1-2; the D gene is possibly TRBD1 (6 bases). Germline assignment: CDR1 LGHNA and CDR2 YSLEER. V was cut by 1 base and J by 8 bases, with 14 bases left in between. The length of the CDR3 is 14 residues. The CDR3 nucleotides are TGCGCCAGCAGCCAAGGGACCAGGGGTAGCGGCTACACCTTC. Translated, it gives CASSQGTRGSGYTF.

This clone was recorded once. The chain employs TRBV6-1 and TRBJ1-2; TRBD1 matches at 10 bases. CDR1 and CDR2 (germline): MNHNS, SASEGT. The CDR3 runs 14 residues. With 2 bases clipped from V and 6 bases from J, the junction kept 3 bases outside the gene matches. This CDR3 is CASSETTGGDGYTF. Written as DNA, the CDR3 is TGTGCCAGCAGTGAAACGACAGGGGGCGATGGCTACACCTTC.

The CDR3 DNA is TGTGCGGCACGGGGGGTCTACGAGCAGTACTTC. This codes for CAARGVYEQYF. The V gene is TRBV19, the J gene TRBJ2-7; TRBD2 matches at 7 bases. This CDR3 comprises 11 residues. Germline CDR1 LNHDA, CDR2 SQIVND (reference sequence).

V and J are TRBV7-8 and TRBJ2-7; 9 nucleotides match TRBD1. Losses at the gene ends were 4 bases for V and 2 bases for J; bases not matched to a gene: 6. Germline lookup yields CDR1 SGHVS and CDR2 FQNEAQ. CDR3 length equals 15 residues. CDR3 amino acids: CASSSQGALTYEQYF. Written as DNA, the CDR3 is TGTGCCAGCAGCTCACAGGGGGCTTTAACCTACGAGCAGTACTTC. Full variable domain (outside the CDR3, taken from reference TRBV7-8 and TRBJ2-7): GAGVSQSPRYKVAKRGQDVALRCDPISGHVSLFWYQQALGQGPEFLTYFQNEAQLDKSGLPSDRFFAERPEGSVSTLKIQRTQQEDSAVYLCASSSQGALTYEQYFGPGTRLTVT.

The rearrangement joins TRBV6-4 to TRBJ2-7; 11 bases are a match to TRBD2. The CDR3 is made up of 16 amino acids. Germline V lookup: CDR1 MRHNA, CDR2 SNTAGT. J gave up 2 bases and V 4 bases, and 7 bases lay outside the gene matches. The CDR3 nucleotides read TGTGCCAGCAGTGGGGAGGGTAGCGGGGGGGCCTACGAGCAGTACTTC. Amino acid sequence: CASSGEGSGGAYEQYF.

This chain connects TRBV9 to TRBJ2-3; D is ambiguous. In germline, CDR1 is SGDLS, CDR2 YYNGEE. Trimming took off 3 bases at V and 2 bases at J, with 4 bases between the two ends. This CDR3 region has 12 residues. CDR3 bases: TGTGCCAGCAGCGCTTACACAGATACGCAGTATTTT. Protein product: CASSAYTDTQYF.

The genes are TRBV28 and TRBJ2-1, with 7 bases fitting TRBD1. The J segment lost 3 bases and the V segment lost 5 bases, leaving 10 bases of the junction unmatched. CDR1 is MDHEN and CDR2 is SYDVKM in the germline V gene. The CDR3 runs to 16 residues. For the CDR3, the DNA is TGTGCCAGCAGTCCGCCCCGGACAGGTGTCTACAATGAGCAGTTCTTC. Residues: CASSPPRTGVYNEQFF. The variable domain in full, with the rest retrieved from reference TRBV28 and TRBJ2-1, is DVKVTQSSRYLVKRTGEKVFLECVQDMDHENMFWYRQDPGLGLRLIYFSYDVKMKEKGDIPEGYSVSREKKERFSLILESASTNQTSMYLCASSPPRTGVYNEQFFGPGTRLTVL.

The V call is TRBV28, the J call TRBJ1-5; 8 positions match TRBD1. The V gene end was trimmed by 3 bases and the J gene end by 2 bases; junction bases not matched to a gene: 12. This CDR3 is built from 18 residues. The V gene's germline CDR1 is MDHEN and CDR2 SYDVKM. Written as DNA, the CDR3 is TGTGCCAGCAGTTTCCCTCCAAGGACAGGGAAGGGCAATCAGCCCCAGCATTTT. Its translation is CASSFPPRTGKGNQPQHF.

This clone was found a few times. The chain has TRBV9 and TRBJ2-7, with 10 bases aligning to TRBD2. Germline V gene sequence: CDR1 SGDLS, CDR2 YYNGEE. V shed 1 base and J 7 bases; nucleotides not matched to a gene: 8. There are 15 residues in the CDR3. The CDR3 loop reads CASSVSAGGPLEQYF. The CDR3 nucleotides are TGTGCCAGCAGCGTATCAGCGGGAGGGCCACTTGAGCAGTACTTC.

In DNA, the CDR3 is TGCGCCAGCAGCCATTCCGGCAGGCCCCTATCTAACTATGGCTACACCTTC. Amino acid sequence: CASSHSGRPLSNYGYTF. This sequence joins TRBV4-3 and TRBJ1-2; D gene uncertain. The CDR3 runs 17 residues. The V end was cut by 3 bases, the J end by 0 bases, with 17 bases between. Per germline, CDR1 LGHNA and CDR2 YSLEER.

The chain carries TRBV7-2 and TRBJ1-5; TRBD1 aligns across 9 bases. J lost 4 bases, V lost 5 bases, and 6 bases had no gene match. Per the germline V gene, CDR1 is SGHTA and CDR2 is FQGNSA. CDR3 length: 15 amino acids. CDR3 DNA sequence: TGTGCCAGCAGCGCTAGGACAGGGGATAATCAGCCCCAGCATTTT. It encodes CASSARTGDNQPQHF. Full variable domain (rest looked up from reference TRBV7-2 and TRBJ1-5): GAGVSQSPSNKVTEKGKDVELRCDPISGHTALYWYRQSLGQGLEFLIYFQGNSAPDKSGLPSDRFSAERTGGSVSTLTIQRTQQEDSAVYLCASSARTGDNQPQHFGDGTRLSIL.

The chain has TRBV14 and TRBJ1-1; 8 bases map to TRBD1. The CDR3 spans 15 residues. Germline trimming cut 4 bases from V and 4 bases from J; bases unmatched to any gene: 8. Germline V gene data show CDR1 as SGHDN and CDR2 as FVKESK. Written as DNA, the CDR3 is TGTGCCAGCAGCCGGTGGGGACAGGTCCGCACTGAAGCTTTCTTT. This translates into CASSRWGQVRTEAFF.

This chain links TRBV7-3 with TRBJ2-2, with D unresolved. The CDR3 length is 15 residues. Germline CDR1 and CDR2: SGHTA and FQGTGA. The V end was cut by 7 bases, the J end by 1 base, with 13 bases between. CDR3 amino acids: CASNVGSVNTGELFF. The CDR3 DNA reads as TGTGCCAGCAATGTTGGTTCGGTGAACACCGGGGAGCTGTTTTTT.